The clone carrying this T cell receptor (beta chain) was observed at least ten times. What it binds is not known. This sample was included in a study of identical twins. Findings of the study overall: Out-of-frame alpha sequences shared between twins exhibited an excess of low generation probability. Sequences that were beta out-of-frame showed weaker excess twin sharing. In zero-insertion analyses, partial confounding could arise from invariant MAIT and iNKT cells. Models underestimated TCR alpha sharing (out-of-frame) in monozygotic twins.

Germline V gene data show CDR1 as LGHNA and CDR2 as YSLEER. The length of the CDR3 is 15 residues. With V trimmed by 1 base and J by 4 bases, 4 bases remained unmatched. TCRdb called the 5' RACE reads again in MiXCR, with one record for every CDR3 protein. The data contain around 250,000 distinct CDR3 sequences, approximately 8.3% of them singletons. The same sample was also studied in work on yellow fever vaccine responses in identical twins.

The sample was CD8+ T cells sorted from blood. The sequence derives from a woman aged 18 to 35 in good health. The chain employs TRBV4-3 and TRBJ1-2; 9 positions agree with TRBD1. The DNA of the CDR3 is TGCGCCAGCAGCCAAGGGACAGGGGAAATCTATGGCTACACCTTC. Protein: CASSQGTGEIYGYTF.